The rows below give T cell receptor beta chains drawn from one sample of a study of T-cell memory formation after mild COVID-19. MiXCR, run by TCRdb on the 5' RACE reads, gives a single entry per CDR3 protein. The sample carries 150,000 to 200,000 distinct CDR3 sequences, 11% recorded once. The specimen sequenced was PBMCs or a T cell subset sorted from them (not recorded which). The source of these receptors is a man younger than 35 who had mild COVID-19 (a few samples of this study predate the infection). Cell type and time point are not known. Both conserved end residues are part of each CDR3. The D gene is left open where the match is weak. A clone size is listed for some rows: how often the clone was seen (once, few, many), or a class if it is expanded.

>.|TRBJ1-2|few|TRBV3-1
TGTGCCAGCAGCCCACAACTTAACTATGGCTACACCTTC
CASSPQLNYGYTF
>TRBD2|TRBJ2-5|few|TRBV5-1
TGCGCCAGCTCCGACCCCAGCGGGGGATGGACCCAGTACTTC
CASSDPSGGWTQYF
>.|TRBJ1-1|.|TRBV5-1
TGCGCCAGCAGTTCTGGAGAGAACACTGAAGCTTTCTTT
CASSSGENTEAFF
>TRBD1|TRBJ2-7|once|TRBV7-3
TGTGCCAGCAGCTTCAGGACCAAGGCGGGGGACAGGGGTTCCTACGAGCAGTACTTC
CASSFRTKAGDRGSYEQYF
>.|TRBJ1-2|few|TRBV5-5
TGTGCCAGCAGCTTGGGCCAGGGTTCTAACTATGGCTACACCTTC
CASSLGQGSNYGYTF
>TRBD1|TRBJ2-5|.|TRBV2
TGTGCCAGCAGTGGGACAGGGGGCAAGGAGACCCAGTACTTC
CASSGTGGKETQYF
>.|TRBJ1-6|.|TRBV2
TGTGCCAGCAGTGGGGCCTTGGGGACGGGACCCCTCCACTTT
CASSGALGTGPLHF
>.|TRBJ1-1|.|TRBV7-2
TGTGCCAGCAGCTTAGCGCCAGGGGCGGGCGAAGCTTTCTTT
CASSLAPGAGEAFF
>.|TRBJ2-5|.|TRBV4-2
TGTGCCAGCAGCCAAGTAAACGCTTTGGAGACCCAGTACTTC
CASSQVNALETQYF
>.|TRBJ1-2|few|TRBV28
TGTGCCAGCAGTCCCCCGGGTAGGGGCTACACCTTC
CASSPPGRGYTF
>.|TRBJ2-7|.|TRBV25-1
TGTGCCAGCAGTGGAGATTACAGGGCCGAGCAGTACTTC
CASSGDYRAEQYF
>.|TRBJ1-6|.|TRBV9
TGTGCCAGCAGCGTAGTTGGCGATTCACCCCTCCACTTT
CASSVVGDSPLHF
>.|TRBJ1-1|.|TRBV3-1
TGTGCCAGCTCGGACGATCCTCAGGGGAAGTTGACTGAAGCTTTCTTT
CASSDDPQGKLTEAFF
>.|TRBJ1-1|.|TRBV7-8
TGTGCCAGCAGCTTAGCAGGAATAGGCACTGAAGCTTTCTTT
CASSLAGIGTEAFF
>.|TRBJ2-4|few|TRBV6-6
TGTGCCAGCAGCCGAACCCGTCAGGCCCAGTACTTC
CASSRTRQAQYF
>.|TRBJ2-5|.|TRBV12-3/TRBV12-4
TGTGCCAGCAGTTTGGTACAGACCCAAGAGACCCAGTACTTC
CASSLVQTQETQYF
>TRBD1|TRBJ1-5|.|TRBV5-1
TGCGCCAGCAGCTTGAGTCCAGGGGGAAATCAGCCCCAGCATTTT
CASSLSPGGNQPQHF
>.|TRBJ1-4|many|TRBV5-1
TGCGCCAGCAGCTTCTTTCCCGGTGAGGATGAAAAACTGTTTTTT
CASSFFPGEDEKLFF
>.|TRBJ2-4|few|TRBV12-3/TRBV12-4
TGTGCCAGCAGTACTAGCCAAAACATTCAGTACTTC
CASSTSQNIQYF
>.|TRBJ1-2|.|TRBV7-2
TGTGCCAGCAGCTTTAGACAGATTACCTATGGCTACACCTTC
CASSFRQITYGYTF
>.|TRBJ1-1|.|TRBV6-5
TGTGCCAGCCACGAAGGGGATAAGGTGACTTTCTTT
CASHEGDKVTFF
>.|TRBJ2-5|.|TRBV7-2
TGTGCCAGCAGCTTTAGCACGGGGGAGACCCAGTACTTC
CASSFSTGETQYF
>.|TRBJ1-1|few|TRBV7-8
TGTGCCAGCAGCTTTTGGGTCGGGAACACTGAAGCTTTCTTT
CASSFWVGNTEAFF
>TRBD1|TRBJ1-2|many|TRBV20-1
TGCAGTGCCCGTCCCGGGACAGGCCCAGCTAACTATGGCTACACCTTC
CSARPGTGPANYGYTF
>.|TRBJ1-4|.|TRBV25-1
TGTGCCAGCAGTGGTTCTCGGACAGCGGACGAAAAACTGTTTTTT
CASSGSRTADEKLFF
>.|TRBJ2-3|.|TRBV5-1
TGCGCCAGCAGCCCACAGCGGTCGGATACGCAGTATTTT
CASSPQRSDTQYF
>.|TRBJ1-5|.|TRBV18
TGTGCCAGCTCACTACAGCAGAATAGCAATCAGCCCCAGCATTTT
CASSLQQNSNQPQHF
>TRBD1|TRBJ2-5|many|TRBV4-3
TGCGCCAGCAGCCAACAACCGCGGACAGGAGAGACCCAGTACTTC
CASSQQPRTGETQYF
>.|TRBJ2-1|.|TRBV20-1
TGCAGTGCTATGGGTGTAAACAATGAGCAGTTCTTC
CSAMGVNNEQFF
>TRBD1|TRBJ1-1|.|TRBV29-1
TGCAGCGTTGCGCCGGGACAGTGGAACACTGAAGCTTTCTTT
CSVAPGQWNTEAFF
>TRBD2|TRBJ2-1|.|TRBV7-8
TGTGCCAGCAGCTTAGGGGTTAACAGAGCGGGGGAGCAGTTCTTC
CASSLGVNRAGEQFF
>.|TRBJ1-2|.|TRBV5-1
TGCGCCAGCAGCGGGGGGGACGGACTAATCTATGGCTACACCTTC
CASSGGDGLIYGYTF
>TRBD1|TRBJ1-2|.|TRBV7-2
TGTGCCAGTATCACCGACAGGGGGACAAATGGCTACACCTTC
CASITDRGTNGYTF
>.|TRBJ2-1|few|TRBV5-1
TGCGCCAGCAGCTTGGGGGGGAGCACCTACAATGAGCAGTTCTTC
CASSLGGSTYNEQFF
>.|TRBJ1-2|.|TRBV4-2
TGTGCCAGCAGCCAAGATTTAGCCGTCCGTGGCTACACCTTC
CASSQDLAVRGYTF
>TRBD1|TRBJ1-3|few|TRBV6-5
TGTGCCAGCGGCCCCACCGGGACAGGGGCTGCTGGAAACACCATATATTTT
CASGPTGTGAAGNTIYF
>.|TRBJ1-2|.|TRBV7-9
TGTGCCAGCAGCTTGGACACAAACTATGGCTACACCTTC
CASSLDTNYGYTF
>TRBD1|TRBJ1-2|few|TRBV5-1
TGCGCCAGCAGGACCTCTAACAGGGGACTCGGTGAGCGGAGCTATGGCTACACCTTC
CASRTSNRGLGERSYGYTF
>.|TRBJ1-2|many|TRBV7-2
TGTGCCAGCTCCGGAGTCCCGGGGTTGAACTATGGCTACACCTTC
CASSGVPGLNYGYTF
>.|TRBJ1-1|few|TRBV6-5
TGTGCCAGCAGTTACTCGCCCAGGATGGGATCCGGAAACACTGAAGCTTTCTTT
CASSYSPRMGSGNTEAFF
>.|TRBJ2-3|few|TRBV7-8
TGTGCCAGCAGCTTGGGAACCGGGACTCTCCCAGATACGCAGTATTTT
CASSLGTGTLPDTQYF
>TRBD1|TRBJ2-3|few|TRBV14
TGTGCCAGCAGCCAAGTAAGGGGGCGGAGGACAGATACGCAGTATTTT
CASSQVRGRRTDTQYF
>.|TRBJ2-6|.|TRBV2
TGTGCCAGCAGCCGGGCCACCTCTGGGGCCAACGTCCTGACTTTC
CASSRATSGANVLTF
>TRBD1|TRBJ1-1|few|TRBV5-1
TGCGCCAGCAGCTTGGTGGGACAGGCCGTGAACACTGAAGCTTTCTTT
CASSLVGQAVNTEAFF
>TRBD1|TRBJ1-4|.|TRBV12-3/TRBV12-4
TGTGCCAGCAGTCCGGGACAGTTTAATGAAAAACTGTTTTTT
CASSPGQFNEKLFF
>TRBD1|TRBJ1-1|few|TRBV24-1
TGTGCCACCAGCCCTTCCCCGGGACAGGGGTTCGTGGCTCACACTGAAGCTTTCTTT
CATSPSPGQGFVAHTEAFF
>.|TRBJ2-7|.|TRBV3-1
TGTGCCAGCAGCCCGACGACGGGGAGTGGCGAGCAGTACTTC
CASSPTTGSGEQYF
>.|TRBJ1-2|few|TRBV5-1
TGCGCCAGCAGCTTATATGGAGGGGGTTTCTATGGCTACACCTTC
CASSLYGGGFYGYTF
>.|TRBJ1-2|few|TRBV7-9
TGTGCCAGCAGCCCAGCGGCGGCTAACTATGGCTACACCTTC
CASSPAAANYGYTF
>.|TRBJ1-4|few|TRBV9
TGTGCCAGCAGCTTGGGGGCTCTTAATGAAAAACTGTTTTTT
CASSLGALNEKLFF
>.|TRBJ2-2|.|TRBV4-3
TGCGCCAGCAGCGGGGTGGTTGGGTCCGGGGAGCTGTTTTTT
CASSGVVGSGELFF
>TRBD1|TRBJ2-2|few|TRBV12-3/TRBV12-4
TGTGCCAGCGCCGGACAGGGGATCCACACCGGGGAGCTGTTTTTT
CASAGQGIHTGELFF
>TRBD1|TRBJ2-2|.|TRBV4-3
TGCGCCAGCAGCTCACCGGCGGGACAGGGATTTAGCGGGGAGCTGTTTTTT
CASSSPAGQGFSGELFF
>.|TRBJ2-5|few|TRBV20-1
TGCAGTGCTAGAGACTACAAAGAGACCCAGTACTTC
CSARDYKETQYF
>.|TRBJ1-2|many|TRBV6-5
TGTGCCAGCAGCCAGACCGGCGGCTATGGCTACACCTTC
CASSQTGGYGYTF